Shown below are 24 T cell receptor beta chains from a single sample sequenced in a study of T cell repertoires in cytomegalovirus infection. MiXCR was run by TCRdb on the reads, yielding one entry per CDR3 protein. This sample carries approximately 250,000 distinct CDR3 sequences, roughly 23% of them seen once, and the ten largest clones take roughly 20%. The sample comprised CD8+ T cells from PBMCs. Source of these receptors: a human donor in good health (CMV status not recorded). Some clones in this sample may be carry-over from other donors' samples.

This clonotype was detected many times. The chain carries TRBV10-3 and TRBJ2-2, with a weak D call TRBD1 (6 bases). V was clipped by 3 bases and J by 3 bases, with 11 bases between them. Germline V gene data show CDR1 as ENHRY and CDR2 as SYGVKD. This CDR3 has 15 amino acids. The CDR3 loop reads CAISDWGLDTGELFF. The CDR3 nucleotides are TGTGCCATCAGTGACTGGGGGCTGGACACCGGGGAGCTGTTTTTT.

The chain couples TRBV9 to TRBJ2-1; D gene uncertain. The CDR3 sequence is 15 residues long. Germline CDR1 and CDR2: SGDLS and YYNGEE. Trimming shortened V by 3 bases and J by 0 bases, and 10 bases separated the two germline ends. CDR3 sequence: CASSANYHSYNEQFF. In nucleotides, the CDR3 is TGTGCCAGCAGCGCTAACTACCACTCCTACAATGAGCAGTTCTTC. The variable domain in full, completed from reference TRBV9 and TRBJ2-1, reads DSGVTQTPKHLITATGQRVTLRCSPRSGDLSVYWYQQSLDQGLQFLIQYYNGEERAKGNILERFSAQQFPDLHSELNLSSLELGDSALYFCASSANYHSYNEQFFGPGTRLTVL.

The CDR3 protein is CSAIRVGDYGYTF. CDR3 coding DNA: TGCAGTGCTATCAGAGTAGGCGACTATGGCTACACCTTC. This rearrangement joins TRBV20-1 to TRBJ1-2; D is unclear. The germline V and J ends were trimmed by 4 bases and 3 bases, with 12 bases remaining between them. The CDR3 totals 13 residues. Germline V gene sequence: CDR1 DFQATT, CDR2 SNEGSKA (reference sequence).

This clonotype occurred many times. This chain connects TRBV7-9 to TRBJ1-1; D perhaps matches TRBD1 (6 bases). V was shortened by 6 bases and J by 4 bases, with 9 bases between the two germline ends. This CDR3 spans 12 amino acids. Germline V gives CDR1 SEHNR, CDR2 FQNEAQ (reference sequence). The CDR3 here is CASSIQGTEAFF. The CDR3 coding sequence is TGTGCCAGCAGTATACAGGGCACTGAAGCTTTCTTT.

The V call is TRBV20-1, the J call TRBJ2-3, with TRBD2 matching over 10 bases. V trimming: 1 base; J trimming: 4 bases; junction bases outside the gene matches: 14. Germline values: CDR1 DFQATT, CDR2 SNEGSKA (reference sequence). CDR3 length equals 18 residues. Here the CDR3 reads CSARGLHNLAGDPDTQYF. The CDR3 coding sequence is TGCAGTGCTAGAGGGCTCCACAATCTAGCGGGGGACCCAGATACGCAGTATTTT.

This clonotype was seen repeatedly, ten times or more. The genes are TRBV7-6 and TRBJ2-7; a weak D match, TRBD1 (6 bases). This CDR3 comprises 11 residues. Looked up from germline, CDR1 is SGHVS and CDR2 is FNYEAQ. Trimming pared 8 bases from V and 3 bases from J, leaving 8 bases between. The CDR3 region is CASGGHYEQYF. CDR3 nucleotides: TGTGCCAGCGGGGGCCACTACGAGCAGTACTTC.

This clonotype showed up many times. The J gene is TRBJ2-1, the V gene TRBV7-2; TRBD1 might be the D (5 bases). V lost 1 base, J lost 5 bases, and 9 bases lay in between. CDR3 length equals 14 residues. Germline V gene sequence: CDR1 SGHTA, CDR2 FQGNSA. In DNA, the CDR3 is TGTGCCAGCAGCTTAGTAGGGGCCCACAATGAGCAGTTCTTC. This translates into CASSLVGAHNEQFF.

This clonotype was counted many times. V is TRBV7-9 and J is TRBJ2-1; a weak D match, TRBD1 (6 bases). Germline V lookup: CDR1 SEHNR, CDR2 FQNEAQ (reference sequence). Between the trimmed V and J ends, which lost 1 base and 1 base, there was a span of 11 bases. This CDR3 spans 16 amino acids. Written as DNA, the CDR3 is TGTGCCAGCAGCTTAGTCCCGGACAGTTCCTACAATGAGCAGTTCTTC. Translating gives CASSLVPDSSYNEQFF.

This rearrangement joins TRBV4-1 to TRBJ2-3; tentative D call: TRBD2 (5 bases). CDR1 is MGHRA, CDR2 YSYEKL, per germline. Trimming removed 0 bases at V and 1 base at J, with 11 bases between. The CDR3 consists of 16 residues. CDR3 sequence (DNA): TGCGCCAGCAGCCAAGAGCCGGGGATCCGCACAGATACGCAGTATTTT. It encodes CASSQEPGIRTDTQYF.

This clonotype appeared once. The junction departs from germline at one end; a sequencing error may be responsible. J is TRBJ2-1 and V is TRBV14; D unresolved. The CDR3 is made up of 18 amino acids. The germline V gene has CDR1 SGHDN and CDR2 FVKESK. CDR3 loop: CASSQIERPVNSHNEQFF. The DNA for the CDR3 is TGTGCCAGCAGCCAAATTGAGAGACCAGTTAACTCCCACAATGAGCAGTTCTTC.

Concerning this clonotype: An end of the junction differs from the germline gene, which may be a read error. This rearrangement joins TRBV12-3 or TRBV12-4 to TRBJ1-1, with D possibly being TRBD1 (6 bases). This CDR3 has 15 amino acids. The CDR3 DNA is TGTGCCGGCAGAATGGAAGCAGGGGCGAACACTGAAGCTTTCTTT. Translating it yields CAGRMEAGANTEAFF.

The table lists this clonotype with a few counts. This chain links TRBV7-9 with TRBJ2-5; D might be TRBD2 (5 bases). The germline CDR1 and CDR2 sequences are SEHNR and FQNEAQ (reference sequence). The CDR3 contains 17 residues. Trimming shortened V by 4 bases and J by 0 bases, and 18 bases separated the two germline ends. CDR3 residues: CASSSRAEDLYQETQYF. In DNA, the CDR3 is TGTGCCAGCAGCTCGAGGGCGGAGGACCTATACCAAGAGACCCAGTACTTC.

Here the CDR3 reads CASTMVPNYGYTF. The DNA for the CDR3 is TGTGCCAGCACCATGGTCCCTAACTATGGCTACACCTTC. The chain combines TRBV7-9 with TRBJ1-2; D call uncertain. The germline V gene has CDR1 SEHNR and CDR2 FQNEAQ (reference sequence). This CDR3 contains 13 residues. The V end was cut by 7 bases, the J end by 0 bases, with 9 bases between.

The CDR3 DNA sequence: TGTGCCAGCAGTGAAGATCTGGGCTTTAGGGGCGAGCAGTACTTC. Protein: CASSEDLGFRGEQYF. The J gene is TRBJ2-7, the V gene TRBV6-1; possible D gene TRBD1, 5 bases. Germline V gene data show CDR1 as MNHNS and CDR2 as SASEGT. This CDR3 is 15 amino acids long. The germline V and J ends were trimmed by 1 base and 6 bases, with 16 bases remaining between them.

The J gene is TRBJ2-6, the V gene TRBV27; the D is unclear. Germline V lookup: CDR1 MNHEY, CDR2 SMNVEV (reference sequence). This CDR3 region has 13 residues. The germline V and J ends were trimmed by 8 bases and 0 bases, with 5 bases remaining between them. The CDR3 DNA sequence: TGTGCCAGCGGGTTCTCTGGGGCCAACGTCCTGACTTTC. Translating it yields CASGFSGANVLTF.

This clonotype was observed a handful of times. The chain has TRBV7-6 and TRBJ2-7; D might be TRBD1 or TRBD2, each matching 6 bases. The germline V and J ends were trimmed by 5 bases and 3 bases, with 17 bases remaining between them. Germline values: CDR1 SGHVS, CDR2 FNYEAQ. CDR3 length: 15 amino acids. For the CDR3, the DNA is TGTGCCAGCAGCCCCATGGGGGGCAACAACTACGAGCAGTACTTC. Amino acid sequence: CASSPMGGNNYEQYF.

This clonotype was counted at least ten times. The chain employs TRBV7-9 and TRBJ2-3; 10 bases line up with TRBD2. The junction had 11 bases not matched to a gene; V was cut back by 4 bases and J by 4 bases. Germline V CDR1 and CDR2: SEHNR, FQNEAQ (reference sequence). CDR3 length equals 17 residues. CDR3 DNA sequence: TGTGCCAGCAGCTCCGGCCAGCGGGGGGGCGGAGCAGATACGCAGTATTTT. It translates to CASSSGQRGGGADTQYF. The variable domain in full, completed from reference TRBV7-9 and TRBJ2-3, reads DTGVSQNPRHKITKRGQNVTFRCDPISEHNRLYWYRQTLGQGPEFLTYFQNEAQLEKSRLLSDRFSAERPKGSFSTLEIQRTEQGDSAMYLCASSSGQRGGGADTQYFGPGTRLTVL.

This clonotype was observed a few times. The chain uses TRBV27 and TRBJ2-1, with 7 nucleotides matching TRBD2. Germline assignment: CDR1 MNHEY and CDR2 SMNVEV (reference sequence). The CDR3 consists of 15 residues. The J segment lost 4 bases and the V segment lost 5 bases, leaving 8 bases of the junction unmatched. CDR3 nucleotides: TGTGCCAGCAGTCTGATCGGGGGGTTTTACAATGAGCAGTTCTTC. It yields the protein CASSLIGGFYNEQFF.

This clonotype showed up many times. This rearrangement joins TRBV5-6 to TRBJ2-5; D is unclear. CDR1 is SGHDT and CDR2 is YYEEEE in the germline V gene. CDR3 length: 14 residues. V was shortened by 0 bases and J by 4 bases, with 10 bases between the two germline ends. Here the CDR3 reads CASSLGPWGETQYF. As DNA, the CDR3 is TGTGCCAGCAGCTTGGGTCCGTGGGGAGAGACCCAGTACTTC.

In this sample, this clonotype turned up many times. The rearrangement links TRBV7-6 to TRBJ1-3; 8 bases match TRBD1. The V and J ends lost 3 bases and 3 bases, in that order; junction bases with no gene match: 4. The germline gives CDR1 SGHVS, CDR2 FNYEAQ. This CDR3 contains 15 residues. For the CDR3, the DNA is TGTGCCAGCAGCTTTAACAGGGGGAGTGGAAACACCATATATTTT. Protein product: CASSFNRGSGNTIYF. Full variable domain (outside the CDR3, taken from reference TRBV7-6 and TRBJ1-3): GAGVSQSPRYKVTKRGQDVALRCDPISGHVSLYWYRQALGQGPEFLTYFNYEAQQDKSGLPNDRFSAERPEGSISTLTIQRTEQRDSAMYRCASSFNRGSGNTIYFGEGSWLTVV.

V and J are TRBV7-9 and TRBJ1-2; D call uncertain. Germline V gene data show CDR1 as SEHNR and CDR2 as FQNEAQ (reference sequence). Between the trimmed V and J ends, which lost 1 base and 0 bases, there was a span of 6 bases. This CDR3 spans 14 amino acids. The CDR3: CASSLGTSNYGYTF. CDR3 DNA: TGTGCCAGCAGCTTAGGCACTTCTAACTATGGCTACACCTTC.

This clonotype was picked up a small number of times. The chain uses TRBV28 and TRBJ2-3, with 9 nucleotides matching TRBD1. Per the germline V gene, CDR1 is MDHEN and CDR2 is SYDVKM. This CDR3 contains 15 residues. V dropped 7 bases and J dropped 2; count of bases not matched to a gene: 7. CDR3 protein: CASTHRTGVTDTQYF. CDR3 bases: TGTGCCAGCACCCACCGGACAGGGGTCACAGATACGCAGTATTTT.

The V gene is TRBV28, the J gene TRBJ1-5; D is uncertain. Germline V CDR1 and CDR2: MDHEN, SYDVKM. This CDR3 comprises 14 residues. The V and J ends lost 3 bases and 4 bases respectively, with 10 bases between them. In DNA form, the CDR3 reads TGTGCCAGCAGTTTTCGGTACATAAATCAGCCCCAGCATTTT. It encodes CASSFRYINQPQHF.

This clonotype was detected only a few times. This sequence joins TRBV7-3 and TRBJ1-1, with a tentative D call TRBD1 (5 bases). The CDR3 loop spans 15 amino acids. Trimming stripped 5 bases from V and 2 bases from J, with 15 bases between. Germline V gene lookup returns CDR1 SGHTA and CDR2 FQGTGA. The CDR3 region has the DNA TGTGCCAGCAGCCATCCAGGGACCCTTAACACTGAAGCTTTCTTT. Amino acid sequence: CASSHPGTLNTEAFF. Using reference TRBV7-3 and TRBJ1-1 for the parts outside the CDR3, the full variable domain is GAGVSQTPSNKVTEKGKYVELRCDPISGHTALYWYRQSLGQGPEFLIYFQGTGAADDSGLPNDRFFAVRPEGSVSTLKIQRTERGDSAVYLCASSHPGTLNTEAFFGQGTRLTVV.